This T cell receptor (beta chain) was recorded in a study of response to subunit inactivated influenza vaccine. Findings and caveats of the study: That few new T cells are recruited by each seasonal influenza vaccination was the authors' suggestion.

The length of the CDR3 is 14 residues. The V gene's germline CDR1 is DFQATT and CDR2 SNEGSKA (reference sequence). Trimming removed 5 bases at V and 4 bases at J, with 17 bases between. Many counts were recorded for this clonotype. Its specificity is unknown. TCRdb ran MiXCR on the RT-PCR reads and lists one entry per CDR3 protein. The sample consists of around 480,000 distinct CDR3 sequences, over 9.5% of them appearing once. The sequence was collected from a man aged 45-60 years who received an inactivated influenza vaccine. The rearrangement uses TRBV20-1 and TRBJ2-5; tentatively, D is TRBD1 (6 bases). Here the sequenced sample was PBMCs from blood, taken around seven weeks after vaccination. The CDR3 region is CSAHPQGLRETQYF. The CDR3 bases are TGCAGTGCTCACCCCCAGGGGCTCCGAGAGACCCAGTACTTC.